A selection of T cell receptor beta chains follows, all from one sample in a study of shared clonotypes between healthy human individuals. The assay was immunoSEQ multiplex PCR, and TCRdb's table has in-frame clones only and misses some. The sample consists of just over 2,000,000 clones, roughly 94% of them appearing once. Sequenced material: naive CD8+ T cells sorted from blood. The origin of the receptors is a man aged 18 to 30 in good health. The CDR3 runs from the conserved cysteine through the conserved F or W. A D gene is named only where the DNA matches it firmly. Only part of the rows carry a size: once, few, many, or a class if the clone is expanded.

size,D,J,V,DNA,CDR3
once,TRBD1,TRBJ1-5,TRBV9,TGTGCCAGCAGCGAGGGGGCGGGTCAGCCCCAGCATTTT,CASSEGAGQPQHF
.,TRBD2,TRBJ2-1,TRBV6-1,TGTGCCAGCAGTGATCCACTAGCGGGGGACAATGAGCAGTTCTTC,CASSDPLAGDNEQFF
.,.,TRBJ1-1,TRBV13,TGTGCCAGCAGCTTATGGCAGGAGAACACTGAAGCTTTCTTT,CASSLWQENTEAFF
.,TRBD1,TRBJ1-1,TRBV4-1,TGCGCCAGCAGCCAAGATGCGGGACAGTTGGACACTGAAGCTTTCTTT,CASSQDAGQLDTEAFF
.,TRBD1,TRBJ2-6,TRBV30,TGTGCCTGGGAAGGGACAGGGCCTCCCTCTGGGGCCAACGTCCTGACTTTC,CAWEGTGPPSGANVLTF
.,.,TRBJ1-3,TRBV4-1,TGCGCCAGCAGCCATATACGGGGTAGCAACACCATATATTTT,CASSHIRGSNTIYF
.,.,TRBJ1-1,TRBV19,TGTGCCAGTAGTTATGTGGAGGCCGAAGCTTTCTTT,CASSYVEAEAFF
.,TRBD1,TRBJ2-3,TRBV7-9,TGTGCCAGCAGCCCCAGGACAGGGCGCACAGATACGCAGTATTTT,CASSPRTGRTDTQYF
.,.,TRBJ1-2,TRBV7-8,TGTGCCAGCAGCCATAACCGGGACACCCCTAACTATGGCTACACCTTC,CASSHNRDTPNYGYTF
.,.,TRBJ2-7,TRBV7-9,TGTGCCAGCAGCTTTAGGGGTTTCCACGAGCAGTACTTC,CASSFRGFHEQYF
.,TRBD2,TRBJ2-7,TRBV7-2,TGTGCCAGCGCCGGGACTAGCGGGGTTGGCGAGCAGTACTTC,CASAGTSGVGEQYF
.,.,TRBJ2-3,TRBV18,TGTGCCAGCTCACACCAGGACGCGGGTTATAGCACAGATACGCAGTATTTT,CASSHQDAGYSTDTQYF
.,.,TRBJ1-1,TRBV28,TGTGCCAGCAGGTTTTTGTCCGGGACGTTGAACACTGAAGCTTTCTTT,CASRFLSGTLNTEAFF
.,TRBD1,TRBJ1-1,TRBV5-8,TGTGCCAGCAGCTGGGGACAGGGGGGTGCTGAAGCTTTCTTT,CASSWGQGGAEAFF
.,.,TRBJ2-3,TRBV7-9,TGTGCCAGCAGCGCCCGGGATTCAGATACGCAGTATTTT,CASSARDSDTQYF
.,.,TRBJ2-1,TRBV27,TGTGCCAGCGGTTATACTGAATTGAATGAGCAGTTCTTC,CASGYTELNEQFF
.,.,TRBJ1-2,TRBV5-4,TGTGCCAGCAGCCCGGGGAGGGCGGATGGCTACACCTTC,CASSPGRADGYTF
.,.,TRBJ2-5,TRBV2,TGTGCCAGCAGTGAAGCTTCTAGCGTGGAGACCCAGTACTTC,CASSEASSVETQYF
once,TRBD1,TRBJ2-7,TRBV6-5,TGTGCCAGCAGTCTCGGACAGGGGGTCTACGAGCAGTACTTC,CASSLGQGVYEQYF
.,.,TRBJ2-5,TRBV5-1,TGCGCCAGCAGCTTTTCAGGGCCGGAGACCCAGTACTTC,CASSFSGPETQYF
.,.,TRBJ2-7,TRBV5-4,TGTGCCAGCAGCTTGGCCGCTGGGGCCGAGCAGTACTTC,CASSLAAGAEQYF
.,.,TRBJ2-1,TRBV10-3,TGTGCCATCAGTCCGGGAGAGTACAATGAGCAGTTCTTC,CAISPGEYNEQFF
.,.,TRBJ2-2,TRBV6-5,TGTGCCAGCAGTGAGACGCCGAACACCGGGGAGCTGTTTTTT,CASSETPNTGELFF
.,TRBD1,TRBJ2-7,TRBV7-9,TGTGCCAGCAGCCCGGCCACAGGGGGGTACGAGCAGTACTTC,CASSPATGGYEQYF
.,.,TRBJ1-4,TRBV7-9,TGTGCCAGCAGCTTAGGTGGGGGAGGAGCTGAAAAACTGTTTTTT,CASSLGGGGAEKLFF
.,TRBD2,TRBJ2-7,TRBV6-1,TGTGCCAGCAGTGAACTACAAACCGGGACTAGCGGGATCCACGAGCAGTACTTC,CASSELQTGTSGIHEQYF
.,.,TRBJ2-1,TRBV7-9,TGTGCCAGCAGGCCTCCGGGGGTCTCCTACAATGAGCAGTTCTTC,CASRPPGVSYNEQFF
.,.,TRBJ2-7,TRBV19,TGTGCCAGTAGTATAGCAGGGGCCTACTACGAGCAGTACTTC,CASSIAGAYYEQYF
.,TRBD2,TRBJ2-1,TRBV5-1,TGCGCCAGCAGCCTAATCGGGACTAGCCCTGGCCCCTACAATGAGCAGTTCTTC,CASSLIGTSPGPYNEQFF
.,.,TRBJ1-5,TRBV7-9,TGTGCCAGCAGCTTAGGGGGCAACAATCAGCCCCAGCATTTT,CASSLGGNNQPQHF
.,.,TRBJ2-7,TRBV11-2,TGTGCCAGCAGCCTAGACACCACCTACGAGCAGTACTTC,CASSLDTTYEQYF
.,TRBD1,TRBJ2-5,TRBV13,TGTGCCAGCAGCCGGAACAGGGGAAAGGCGAGAGAGACCCAGTACTTC,CASSRNRGKARETQYF
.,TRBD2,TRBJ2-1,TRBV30,TGTGCCTGGATCTGGGGAGCGGGAGGCACCCTCTACAATGAGCAGTTCTTC,CAWIWGAGGTLYNEQFF
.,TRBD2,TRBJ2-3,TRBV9,TGTGCCAGCAGCGAGAGCGGGGGAGGCACAGATACGCAGTATTTT,CASSESGGGTDTQYF
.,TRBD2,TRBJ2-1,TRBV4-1,TGCGCCAGCAGCCCCGGGGGGGCCGCTACTAGCGGGAGGGCGGATGAGCAGTTCTTC,CASSPGGAATSGRADEQFF
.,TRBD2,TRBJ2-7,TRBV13,TGTGCCAGCAGCTCGGGACTAGCGGGAGGTCTGGCCTACGAGCAGTACTTC,CASSSGLAGGLAYEQYF
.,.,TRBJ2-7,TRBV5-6,TGTGCCAGCACCTCGGCAGCGGGTGACCCCTACGAGCAGTACTTC,CASTSAAGDPYEQYF
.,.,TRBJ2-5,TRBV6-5,TGTGCCAGCAACCCGGGGGATCAAGAGACCCAGTACTTC,CASNPGDQETQYF
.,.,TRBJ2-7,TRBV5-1,TGCGCCAGCAGCTTACTCCTAGGGGGAAACGAGCAGTACTTC,CASSLLLGGNEQYF
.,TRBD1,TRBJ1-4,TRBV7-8,TGTGCCAGCAGCCACCTGACAGGGGGCGACGAAAAACTGTTTTTT,CASSHLTGGDEKLFF
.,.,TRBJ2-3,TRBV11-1,TGTGCCAGCAGCGCGCGTTCTGATACGCAGTATTTT,CASSARSDTQYF
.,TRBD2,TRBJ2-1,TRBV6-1,TGTGCCAGCAGTTTAGCGGGGGCGGAGGTGGGTGAGCAGTTCTTC,CASSLAGAEVGEQFF
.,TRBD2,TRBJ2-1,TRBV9,TGTGCCAGCAGCTTAGCCGCGGGACTAGCGGGAGGGTGGGGTTACAATGAGCAGTTCTTC,CASSLAAGLAGGWGYNEQFF
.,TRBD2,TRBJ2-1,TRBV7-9,TGTGCCAGCAGCCCCGCGTGGAGCGGGAGGGCCTACAATGAGCAGTTCTTC,CASSPAWSGRAYNEQFF
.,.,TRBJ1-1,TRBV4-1,TGCGCCAGCAGCCAAGGGGGGGTGGGAACTGAAGCTTTCTTT,CASSQGGVGTEAFF